This TCR beta chain was captured by sequencing in a study of blood T cell repertoires in COVID-19 (dated by TCRdb to 2018 to 2021). Notes on the research overall: Samples covering the acute and convalescent phases of COVID-19 were provided by collaborators in the United States, Italy and Spain. The repertoires were released in a freely available public database intended as a resource for research on the immune response to SARS-CoV-2. The dataset comprised deeply sampled blood TCRbeta repertoires from subjects exposed to, actively infected with, or recovered from COVID-19. Sample metadata almost always included a de-identified subject ID, COVID-19 status, age in years and sex. The prospective study material was composed of cDNA or gDNA derived from T cells, B-cell-depleted T cells, or PBMCs. The samples were drawn from two sources: the first 160 participants of the ongoing ImmuneRACE study, and over 950 subjects contributed by 6 global collaborators. Where HLA class I and class II types were available, the types were taken from metadata supplied by the sample provider, not from assay-based typing.

Results and caveats for the whole study, not just this receptor: How much clinical and demographic metadata was included differed by source and by participant, and the metadata was provided uncurated.

The immunoSEQ Assay, a bias-controlled multiplex PCR, was used to amplify TCRbeta CDR3 regions from genomic DNA. Concerning the study's data processing: The number of nucleated cells in each sample was estimated by amplification of reference gene primers within the assay. Sequence reads were collapsed and filtered to measure the absolute abundance of every unique TCRbeta CDR3 rearrangement. Productive Simpson clonality was computed per sample as the square root of Simpson's diversity index over productive rearrangements. What TCRdb holds here is the immuneACCESS table cut down to in-frame rearrangements. Part of the clones is not present; checked against another copy, under half of the missing clones reflect an unresolved V gene, and the others are unexplained. V and J calls and clone size come straight from that table; D and trimming were deduced from the DNA. The sample has around 83,000 clones on record, around 87% of them singletons. In total, the top ten clones hold 8% of the sample.

As for this clone: Its antigen remains undetermined. No much larger clone exists at a distance of one base, and base qualities are not known.

From the germline V gene, CDR1 is ENHRY and CDR2 is SYGVKD. V is pruned by 5 bases and J by 6 bases, leaving 9 bases of the junction without a gene match. The CDR3 sequence holds 16 residues, the cysteine and phenylalanine included. CDR3 DNA is the only sequence kept; it has 48 bases, read in frame from the first base. The collaborating institutions used their own protocols to collect whole blood in K2EDTA tubes. For TCRbeta analysis, collaborator samples were shipped as frozen whole blood, as isolated PBMCs, or as DNA extracted from either sample type. The V and J segments used are TRBV10-3 and TRBJ2-1; a stretch of 11 junction bases matches TRBD2. Sequencing was carried out using peripheral blood. This clonotype was sampled from a man aged 80 or over with active or convalescent COVID-19. The nucleotides are TGTGCCATCAGTACAACCGGGACTAGCGGAATCAATGAGCAGTTCTTC. Its protein product is CAISTTGTSGINEQFF.